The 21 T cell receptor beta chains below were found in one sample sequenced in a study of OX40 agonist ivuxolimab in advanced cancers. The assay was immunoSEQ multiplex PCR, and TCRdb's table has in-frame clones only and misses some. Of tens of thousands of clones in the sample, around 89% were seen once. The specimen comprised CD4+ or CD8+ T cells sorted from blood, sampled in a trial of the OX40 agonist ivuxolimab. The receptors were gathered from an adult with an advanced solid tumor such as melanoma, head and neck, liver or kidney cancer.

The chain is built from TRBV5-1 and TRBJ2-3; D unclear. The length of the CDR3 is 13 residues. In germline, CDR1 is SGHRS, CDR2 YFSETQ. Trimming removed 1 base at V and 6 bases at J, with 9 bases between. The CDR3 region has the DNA TGCGCCAGCAGCTTGCAGTACCCCGATACGCAGTATTTT. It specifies CASSLQYPDTQYF.

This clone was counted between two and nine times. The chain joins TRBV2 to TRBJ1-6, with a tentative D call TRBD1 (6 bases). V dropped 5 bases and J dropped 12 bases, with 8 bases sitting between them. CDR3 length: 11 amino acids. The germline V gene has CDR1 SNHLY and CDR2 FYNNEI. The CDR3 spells CASSYRVPLHF. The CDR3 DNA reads TGTGCCAGCAGTTACAGGGTACCCCTCCACTTT.

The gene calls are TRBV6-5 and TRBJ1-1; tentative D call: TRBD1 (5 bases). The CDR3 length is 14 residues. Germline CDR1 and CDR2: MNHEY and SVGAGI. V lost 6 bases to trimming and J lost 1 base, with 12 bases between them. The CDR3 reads CASRKGTGNTEAFF. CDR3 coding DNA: TGTGCCAGCAGAAAAGGGACGGGGAACACTGAAGCTTTCTTT.

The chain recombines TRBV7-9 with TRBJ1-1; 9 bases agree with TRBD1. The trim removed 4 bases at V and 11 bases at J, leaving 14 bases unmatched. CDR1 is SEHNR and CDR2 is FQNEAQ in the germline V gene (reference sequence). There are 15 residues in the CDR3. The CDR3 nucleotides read TGTGCCAGCAGCTCCTCCGGGACAGGGCAACTGGGTGCTTTCTTT. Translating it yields CASSSSGTGQLGAFF. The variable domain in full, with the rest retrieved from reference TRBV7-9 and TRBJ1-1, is DTGVSQNPRHKITKRGQNVTFRCDPISEHNRLYWYRQTLGQGPEFLTYFQNEAQLEKSRLLSDRFSAERPKGSFSTLEIQRTEQGDSAMYLCASSSSGTGQLGAFFGQGTRLTVV.

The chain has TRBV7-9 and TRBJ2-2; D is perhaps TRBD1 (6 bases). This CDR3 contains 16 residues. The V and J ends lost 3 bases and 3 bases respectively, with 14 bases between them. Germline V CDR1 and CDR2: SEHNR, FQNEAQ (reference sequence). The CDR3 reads CASSFYGAGDTGELFF. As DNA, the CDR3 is TGTGCCAGCAGCTTTTACGGAGCAGGGGACACCGGGGAGCTGTTTTTT.

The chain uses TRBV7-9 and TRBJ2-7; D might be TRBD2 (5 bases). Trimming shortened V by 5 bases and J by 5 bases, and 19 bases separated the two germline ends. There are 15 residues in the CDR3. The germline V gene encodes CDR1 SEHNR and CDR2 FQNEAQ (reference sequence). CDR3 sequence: CASSPTYEGFNEQYF. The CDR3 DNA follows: TGTGCCAGCAGCCCAACTTATGAGGGCTTCAACGAGCAGTACTTC.

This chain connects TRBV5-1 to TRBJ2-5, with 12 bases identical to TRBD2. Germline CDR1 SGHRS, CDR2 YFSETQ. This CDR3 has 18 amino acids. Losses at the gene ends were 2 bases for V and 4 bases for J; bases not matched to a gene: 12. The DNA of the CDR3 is TGCGCCAGCAGCTTCGAGGCTAGCGGGAGGGGGAATAGAGAGACCCAGTACTTC. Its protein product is CASSFEASGRGNRETQYF. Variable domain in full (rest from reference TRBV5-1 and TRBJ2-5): KAGVTQTPRYLIKTRGQQVTLSCSPISGHRSVSWYQQTPGQGLQFLFEYFSETQRNKGNFPGRFSGRQFSNSRSEMNVSTLELGDSALYLCASSFEASGRGNRETQYFGPGTRLLVL.

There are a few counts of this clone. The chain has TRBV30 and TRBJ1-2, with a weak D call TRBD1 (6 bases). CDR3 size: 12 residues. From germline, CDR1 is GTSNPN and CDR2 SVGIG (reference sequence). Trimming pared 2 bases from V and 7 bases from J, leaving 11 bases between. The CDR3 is CAWSPGGSGYTF. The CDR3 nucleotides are TGTGCCTGGAGTCCGGGGGGCAGTGGCTACACCTTC.

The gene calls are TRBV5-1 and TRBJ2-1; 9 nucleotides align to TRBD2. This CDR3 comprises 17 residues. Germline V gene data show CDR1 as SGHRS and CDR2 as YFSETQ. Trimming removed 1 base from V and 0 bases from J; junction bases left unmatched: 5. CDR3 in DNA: TGCGCCAGCAGCTTGACTAGCGGGCCGAGCTCCTACAATGAGCAGTTCTTC. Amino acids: CASSLTSGPSSYNEQFF. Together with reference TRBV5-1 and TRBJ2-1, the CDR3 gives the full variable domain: KAGVTQTPRYLIKTRGQQVTLSCSPISGHRSVSWYQQTPGQGLQFLFEYFSETQRNKGNFPGRFSGRQFSNSRSEMNVSTLELGDSALYLCASSLTSGPSSYNEQFFGPGTRLTVL.

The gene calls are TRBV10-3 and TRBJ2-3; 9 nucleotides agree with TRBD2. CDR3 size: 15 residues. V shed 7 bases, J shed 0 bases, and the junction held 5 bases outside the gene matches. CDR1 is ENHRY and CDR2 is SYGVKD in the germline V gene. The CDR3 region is CAITETSGSTDTQYF. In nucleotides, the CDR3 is TGTGCCATCACCGAGACTAGCGGAAGCACAGATACGCAGTATTTT.

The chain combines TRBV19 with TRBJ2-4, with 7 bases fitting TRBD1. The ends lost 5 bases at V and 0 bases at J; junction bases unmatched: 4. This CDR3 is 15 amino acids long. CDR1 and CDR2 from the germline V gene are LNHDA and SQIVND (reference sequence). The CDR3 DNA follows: TGTGCCAGTAGTGAGGGACAGAGAGCCAAAAACATTCAGTACTTC. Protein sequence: CASSEGQRAKNIQYF.

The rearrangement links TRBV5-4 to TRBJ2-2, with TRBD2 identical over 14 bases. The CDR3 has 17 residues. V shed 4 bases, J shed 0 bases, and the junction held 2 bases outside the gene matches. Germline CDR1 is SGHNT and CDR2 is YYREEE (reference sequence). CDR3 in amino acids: CASSKGLAGANTGELFF. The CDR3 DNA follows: TGTGCCAGCAGCAAGGGACTAGCGGGAGCGAACACCGGGGAGCTGTTTTTT.

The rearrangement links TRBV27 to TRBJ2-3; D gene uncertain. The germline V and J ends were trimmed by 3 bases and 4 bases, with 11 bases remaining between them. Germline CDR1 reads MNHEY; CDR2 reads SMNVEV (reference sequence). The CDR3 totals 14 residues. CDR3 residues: CASSLWGSSDTQYF. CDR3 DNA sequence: TGTGCCAGCAGTTTGTGGGGAAGCTCAGATACGCAGTATTTT.

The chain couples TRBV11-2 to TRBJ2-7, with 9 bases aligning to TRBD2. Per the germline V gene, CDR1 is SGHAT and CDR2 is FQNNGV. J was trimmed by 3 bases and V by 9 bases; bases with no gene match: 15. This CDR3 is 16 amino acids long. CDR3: CASKGASGNMVYEQYF. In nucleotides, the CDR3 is TGTGCCAGTAAGGGGGCTAGCGGGAATATGGTCTACGAGCAGTACTTC.

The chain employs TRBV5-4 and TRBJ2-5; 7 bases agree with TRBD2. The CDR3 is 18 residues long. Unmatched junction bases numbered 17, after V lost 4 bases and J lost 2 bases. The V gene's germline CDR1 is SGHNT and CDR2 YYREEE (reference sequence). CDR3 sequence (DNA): TGTGCCAGCAGCGGACAAGCAAGCGAGGCGGGAGTACAAGAGACCCAGTACTTC. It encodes CASSGQASEAGVQETQYF.

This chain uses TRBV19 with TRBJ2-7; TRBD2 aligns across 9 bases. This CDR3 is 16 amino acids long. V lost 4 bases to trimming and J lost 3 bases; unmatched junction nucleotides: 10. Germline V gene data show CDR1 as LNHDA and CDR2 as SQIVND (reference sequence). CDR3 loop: CASSNSGSFVHYEQYF. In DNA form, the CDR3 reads TGTGCCAGTAGTAATAGCGGGAGTTTCGTGCACTACGAGCAGTACTTC.

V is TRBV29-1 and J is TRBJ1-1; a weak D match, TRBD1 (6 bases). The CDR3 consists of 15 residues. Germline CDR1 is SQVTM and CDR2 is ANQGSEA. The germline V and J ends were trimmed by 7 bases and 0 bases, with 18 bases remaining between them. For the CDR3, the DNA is TGCAGCGGGGCGAATCCCGGGACATTGAACACTGAAGCTTTCTTT. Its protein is CSGANPGTLNTEAFF.

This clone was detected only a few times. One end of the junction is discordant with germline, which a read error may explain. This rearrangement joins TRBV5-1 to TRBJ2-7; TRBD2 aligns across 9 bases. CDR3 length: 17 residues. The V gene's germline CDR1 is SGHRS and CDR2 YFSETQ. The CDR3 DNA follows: TGCGCCAGCAGCTTGGTCGGTAGCGGGAGAAGCTCCCACGAGCAGTACTTC. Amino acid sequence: CASSLVGSGRSSHEQYF. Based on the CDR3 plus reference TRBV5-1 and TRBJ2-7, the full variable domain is KAGVTQTPRYLIKTRGQQVTLSCSPISGHRSVSWYQQTPGQGLQFLFEYFSETQRNKGNFPGRFSGRQFSNSRSEMNVSTLELGDSALYLCASSLVGSGRSSHEQYFGPGTRLTVT.

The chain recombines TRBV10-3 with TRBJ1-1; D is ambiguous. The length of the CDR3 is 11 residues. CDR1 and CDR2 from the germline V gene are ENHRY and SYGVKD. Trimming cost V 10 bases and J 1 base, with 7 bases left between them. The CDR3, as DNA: TGTGCCACCTCCCGGAACACTGAAGCTTTCTTT. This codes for CATSRNTEAFF.

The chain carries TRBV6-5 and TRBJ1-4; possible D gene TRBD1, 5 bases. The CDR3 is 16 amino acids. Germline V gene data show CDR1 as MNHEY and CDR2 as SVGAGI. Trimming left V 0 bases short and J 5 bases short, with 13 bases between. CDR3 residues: CASSYSGNRRNEKLFF. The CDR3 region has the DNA TGTGCCAGCAGTTACTCGGGTAACAGGAGGAATGAAAAACTGTTTTTT.

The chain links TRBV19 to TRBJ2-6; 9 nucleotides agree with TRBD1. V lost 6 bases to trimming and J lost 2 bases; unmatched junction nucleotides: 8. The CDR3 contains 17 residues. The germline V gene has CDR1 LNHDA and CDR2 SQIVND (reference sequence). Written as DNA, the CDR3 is TGTGCCAGTAGACTTCCCGGGACAGGGACTGGGGCCAACGTCCTGACTTTC. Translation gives CASRLPGTGTGANVLTF.